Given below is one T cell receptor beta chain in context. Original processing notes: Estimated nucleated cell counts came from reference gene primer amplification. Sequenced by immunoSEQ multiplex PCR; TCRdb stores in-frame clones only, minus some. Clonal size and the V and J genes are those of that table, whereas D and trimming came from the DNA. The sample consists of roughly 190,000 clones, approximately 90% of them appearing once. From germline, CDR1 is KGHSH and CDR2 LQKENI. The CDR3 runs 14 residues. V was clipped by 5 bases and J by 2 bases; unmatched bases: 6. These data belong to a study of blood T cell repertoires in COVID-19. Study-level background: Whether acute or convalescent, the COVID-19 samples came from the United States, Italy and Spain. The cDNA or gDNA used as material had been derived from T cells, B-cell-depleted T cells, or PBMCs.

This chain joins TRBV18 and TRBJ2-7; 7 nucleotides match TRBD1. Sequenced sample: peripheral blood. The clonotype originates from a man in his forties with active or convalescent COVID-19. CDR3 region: CASSAGTETYEQYF. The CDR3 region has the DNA TGTGCCAGCTCAGCCGGGACAGAGACCTACGAGCAGTACTTC.